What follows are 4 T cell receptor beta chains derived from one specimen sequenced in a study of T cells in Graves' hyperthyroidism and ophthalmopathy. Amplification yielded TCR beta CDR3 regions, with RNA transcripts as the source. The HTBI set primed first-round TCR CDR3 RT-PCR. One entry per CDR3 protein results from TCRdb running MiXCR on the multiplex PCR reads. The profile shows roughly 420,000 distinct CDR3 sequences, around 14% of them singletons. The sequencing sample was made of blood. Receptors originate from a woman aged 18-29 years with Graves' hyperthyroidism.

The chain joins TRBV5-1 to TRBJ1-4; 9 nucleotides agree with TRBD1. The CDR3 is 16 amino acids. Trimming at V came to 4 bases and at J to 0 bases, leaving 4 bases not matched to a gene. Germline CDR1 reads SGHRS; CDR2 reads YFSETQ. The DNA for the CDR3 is TGCGCCAGCAGCGGGACAGGGCGGACAACTAATGAAAAACTGTTTTTT. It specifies CASSGTGRTTNEKLFF.

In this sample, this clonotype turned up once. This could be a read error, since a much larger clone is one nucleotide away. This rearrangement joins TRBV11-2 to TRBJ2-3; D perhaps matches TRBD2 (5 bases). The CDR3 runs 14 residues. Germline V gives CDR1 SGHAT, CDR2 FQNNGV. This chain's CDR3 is CAGSRGLDTDTQYF. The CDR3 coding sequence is TGTGCCGGCAGCCGAGGGTTGGACACAGATACGCAGTATTTT.

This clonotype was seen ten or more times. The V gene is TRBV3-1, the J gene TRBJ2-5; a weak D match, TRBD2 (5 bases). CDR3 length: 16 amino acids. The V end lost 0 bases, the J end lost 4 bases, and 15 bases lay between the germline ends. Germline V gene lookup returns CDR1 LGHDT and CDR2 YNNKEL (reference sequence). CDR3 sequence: CASSQDLTGSSETQYF. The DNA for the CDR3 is TGTGCCAGCAGCCAAGATCTTACGGGGTCCTCAGAGACCCAGTACTTC.

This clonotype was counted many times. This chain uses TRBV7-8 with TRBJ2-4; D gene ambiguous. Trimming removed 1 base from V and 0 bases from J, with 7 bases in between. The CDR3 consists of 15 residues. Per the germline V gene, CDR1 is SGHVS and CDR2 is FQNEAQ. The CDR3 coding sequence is TGTGCCAGCAGCTTAGAACGGCTAGCCAAAAACATTCAGTACTTC. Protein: CASSLERLAKNIQYF. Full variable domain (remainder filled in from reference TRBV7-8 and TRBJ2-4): GAGVSQSPRYKVAKRGQDVALRCDPISGHVSLFWYQQALGQGPEFLTYFQNEAQLDKSGLPSDRFFAERPEGSVSTLKIQRTQQEDSAVYLCASSLERLAKNIQYFGAGTRLSVL.